This TCR beta chain was identified in a study of blood T cell repertoires in COVID-19. This CDR3 has 14 amino acids. Trimming removed 0 bases from V and 13 bases from J; junction bases left unmatched: 5. The germline gives CDR1 MNHNS, CDR2 SASEGT. Only in-frame clones appear in the TCRdb table, and some are missing; sequencing was by immunoSEQ multiplex PCR. The sample shows 200,000 to 300,000 clones, around 90% of them seen only once. Only a few counts were recorded for this clone. This chain connects TRBV6-1 to TRBJ2-1; 11 bases are a match to TRBD2. The TCR was taken from a man between 60 and 70 years old who had recovered from COVID-19. The material sequenced was peripheral blood. This CDR3 reads CASSEAISGGAQFF. The CDR3 DNA reads TGTGCCAGCAGTGAAGCGATTAGCGGGGGGGCTCAGTTCTTC.